The rows below give T cell receptor beta chains drawn from one sample of a study of OX40 agonist ivuxolimab in advanced cancers. Profiled with immunoSEQ multiplex PCR; TCRdb holds only in-frame clones, not every one. The sample holds fewer than 80,000 clones, roughly 88% seen once. Here the sequenced sample was CD4+ or CD8+ T cells sorted from blood, taken in a trial of the OX40 agonist ivuxolimab. The receptor source for this set is an adult with an advanced solid tumor such as melanoma, head and neck, liver or kidney cancer. The CDR3 runs from the conserved cysteine through the conserved F or W. The D gene is left open where the match is weak. A row's size may be missing; if present it is once, few, many or a size class.

>TRBJ1-2|-|TRBV7-9|TRBD1
CASSRLTGADYGYTF
TGTGCCAGCAGCAGACTGACAGGGGCGGACTATGGCTACACCTTC
>TRBJ2-7|-|TRBV11-2|TRBD2
CASSVGLAGLSYEQYF
TGTGCCAGCAGCGTGGGACTAGCGGGTCTATCCTACGAGCAGTACTTC
>TRBJ2-3|once|TRBV25-1|-
CASGHLQYSTDTQYF
TGTGCCAGCGGACACCTACAGTACTCCACAGATACGCAGTATTTT
>TRBJ2-7|-|TRBV6-5|TRBD2
CASSSGGLLSYEQYF
TGTGCCAGCAGTAGCGGGGGCCTCCTCTCCTACGAGCAGTACTTC
>TRBJ1-1|-|TRBV6-5|-
CASSRQLMNTEAFF
TGTGCCAGCAGCCGACAGTTAATGAACACTGAAGCTTTCTTT
>TRBJ1-1|-|TRBV5-1|-
CASSWSGTNTEAFF
TGCGCCAGCAGCTGGTCCGGGACAAACACTGAAGCTTTCTTT
>TRBJ2-2|-|TRBV10-3|TRBD1
CAISAPAGQGSSWGTGELFF
TGTGCCATCAGTGCCCCCGCGGGACAGGGAAGTTCTTGGGGCACCGGGGAGCTGTTTTTT
>TRBJ2-3|-|TRBV5-6|-
CASSVPGLSTDTQYF
TGTGCCAGCAGCGTTCCGGGACTGAGCACAGATACGCAGTATTTT
>TRBJ1-2|-|TRBV18|TRBD1
CASSPGTVYGYTF
TGTGCCAGCTCACCGGGGACAGTCTATGGCTACACCTTC
>TRBJ1-5|once|TRBV18|TRBD1
CASSADRAANQPQHF
TGTGCCAGCTCTGCGGACAGGGCGGCAAATCAGCCCCAGCATTTT
>TRBJ1-1|few|TRBV25-1|-
CASRAPGTEAFF
TGTGCCAGCAGGGCCCCGGGCACTGAAGCTTTCTTT
>TRBJ2-4|-|TRBV4-3|-
CASSRENGPKGIQYF
TGCGCCAGCAGCCGAGAGAACGGGCCCAAAGGGATTCAGTACTTC
>TRBJ2-7|-|TRBV6-5|-
CASSYYLNSYEQYF
TGTGCCAGCAGTTACTATCTGAACTCCTACGAGCAGTACTTC
>TRBJ1-6|-|TRBV10-3|-
CAISDIRPKENSPLHF
TGCGCCATCAGTGACATCAGGCCGAAGGAAAATTCACCCCTCCACTTT
>TRBJ1-1|-|TRBV11-2|-
CASSIYTDRMNTEAFF
TGTGCCAGCAGCATATATACGGACAGAATGAACACTGAAGCTTTCTTT
>TRBJ2-5|-|TRBV6-5|-
CASSYGADQETQYF
TGTGCCAGCAGTTACGGGGCGGACCAAGAGACCCAGTACTTC
>TRBJ2-7|-|TRBV5-5|-
CASSLGTPPNEQYF
TGTGCCAGCAGCTTAGGGACACCACCCAACGAGCAGTACTTC
>TRBJ2-1|once|TRBV6-1|-
CASRTSAYNEQFF
TGTGCCAGCAGGACTAGTGCCTACAATGAGCAGTTCTTC
>TRBJ1-4|-|TRBV6-5|-
CASSGTTNEKLFF
TGTGCCAGCTCCGGGACAACTAATGAAAAACTGTTTTTT
>TRBJ2-2|-|TRBV6-4|TRBD1
CASSARTGLATGELFF
TGTGCCAGCAGTGCAAGGACAGGGTTAGCCACCGGGGAGCTGTTTTTT
>TRBJ2-1|-|TRBV29-1|TRBD2
CSVEGGASSYNEQFF
TGCAGCGTTGAGGGAGGGGCCAGCTCCTACAATGAGCAGTTCTTC
>TRBJ1-2|-|TRBV19|-
CASSLSGASSYGYTF
TGTGCCAGTAGTTTGTCGGGGGCCTCGAGCTATGGCTACACCTTC
>TRBJ2-5|-|TRBV5-6|TRBD1
CASSSGQGAQETQYF
TGTGCCAGCAGCTCGGGACAGGGGGCCCAAGAGACCCAGTACTTC
>TRBJ2-5|-|TRBV29-1|-
CSVAGQAGGTQYF
TGCAGCGTTGCTGGACAGGCCGGGGGGACCCAGTACTTC
>TRBJ2-2|-|TRBV25-1|TRBD1
CASSETGGTGELFF
TGTGCCAGCAGTGAAACAGGGGGCACCGGGGAGCTGTTTTTT
>TRBJ2-5|-|TRBV7-8|-
CASSLAPIGTQYF
TGTGCCAGCAGCTTAGCCCCTATCGGGACCCAGTACTTC
>TRBJ1-2|-|TRBV6-1|TRBD1
CASSGQEQGAYGYTF
TGTGCCAGCAGTGGGCAGGAACAGGGGGCATATGGCTACACCTTC
>TRBJ2-7|-|TRBV11-1|TRBD1
CASSLEPGGDEQYF
TGTGCCAGCAGCTTAGAACCAGGGGGCGACGAGCAGTACTTC
>TRBJ2-2|-|TRBV7-2|-
CASSSDSHYPVF
TGTGCCAGCAGCTCGGACAGCCATTATCCCGTTTTC
>TRBJ2-3|-|TRBV7-7|-
CASSSQYTDTQYF
TGTGCCAGCAGCTCCCAGTACACAGATACGCAGTATTTT
>TRBJ2-1|few|TRBV4-1|-
CASSQVDLLSYNEQFF
TGCGCCAGCAGCCAAGTAGATCTACTCTCCTACAATGAGCAGTTCTTC
>TRBJ1-2|-|TRBV25-1|-
CASSDTGGQSGYTF
TGTGCCAGCAGTGACACGGGGGGGCAGTCTGGCTACACCTTC
>TRBJ2-7|-|TRBV4-3|-
CASSQAGGSSYEQYF
TGCGCCAGCAGCCAAGCGGGGGGCTCTTCCTACGAGCAGTACTTC
>TRBJ2-7|-|TRBV10-3|-
CAIRQTGTTYEQYF
TGTGCCATCAGACAGACAGGCACCACCTACGAGCAGTACTTC
>TRBJ2-7|once|TRBV7-9|-
CASTSAGPGPYEQYF
TGTGCCAGCACCTCGGCCGGGCCGGGCCCCTACGAGCAGTACTTC
>TRBJ2-7|-|TRBV19|-
CASSISLAGYEQYF
TGTGCCAGTAGTATTTCACTAGCTGGCTACGAGCAGTACTTC
>TRBJ2-5|-|TRBV7-2|TRBD2
CASSRLAGGSGETQYF
TGTGCCAGCAGCCGACTAGCGGGGGGATCGGGTGAGACCCAGTACTTC
>TRBJ1-1|-|TRBV15|TRBD1
CATSRGRGGVTEAFF
TGTGCCACCAGCAGAGGCAGGGGGGGCGTCACTGAAGCTTTCTTT
>TRBJ1-4|-|TRBV6-6|-
CASSRTAPNEKLFF
TGTGCCAGCAGCAGGACAGCCCCCAATGAAAAACTGTTTTTT
>TRBJ1-6|-|TRBV14|-
CASSLLTRGSPLHF
TGTGCCAGCAGCCTGCTGACTCGCGGGTCACCCCTCCACTTT
>TRBJ1-1|once|TRBV7-9|-
CASSPRLGRSTEAFF
TGTGCCAGCAGCCCAAGGCTGGGGCGGAGCACTGAAGCTTTCTTT
>TRBJ1-4|-|TRBV4-3|TRBD1
CASSQRTGAREKLFF
TGCGCCAGCAGCCAAAGGACAGGCGCCCGGGAAAAACTGTTTTTT
>TRBJ1-2|-|TRBV6-5|TRBD1
CASSYTGQGGGYGYTF
TGTGCCAGCAGTTACACAGGACAGGGCGGGGGGTATGGCTACACCTTC
>TRBJ1-3|-|TRBV2|-
CASSVDSGNTIYF
TGTGCCAGCAGCGTGGACTCAGGAAACACCATATATTTT
>TRBJ1-1|-|TRBV7-9|-
CASTQTGGGRTEAFF
TGTGCCAGCACCCAGACAGGAGGGGGGAGGACTGAAGCTTTCTTT
>TRBJ1-2|-|TRBV27|TRBD1
CASRGTGTYGYTF
TGTGCCAGCAGGGGGACAGGCACCTATGGCTACACCTTC
>TRBJ2-4|once|TRBV9|TRBD1
CASSVAWDSAIQYF
TGTGCCAGCAGCGTAGCTTGGGACAGCGCCATTCAGTACTTC
>TRBJ2-7|once|TRBV2|-
CASRGGTYSYEQYF
TGTGCCAGCAGGGGGGGGACATACTCCTACGAGCAGTACTTC
>TRBJ1-1|-|TRBV7-2|-
CASSLVGRGWRNTEAFF
TGTGCCAGCAGCTTAGTGGGCAGGGGATGGAGAAACACTGAAGCTTTCTTT
>TRBJ1-2|-|TRBV28|-
CASTPTRDLHGYTF
TGTGCCAGCACCCCTACCAGGGATTTGCATGGCTACACCTTC
>TRBJ2-3|-|TRBV7-9|-
CASSYRVDTDTQYF
TGTGCCAGCAGTTACAGGGTGGACACAGATACGCAGTATTTT
>TRBJ2-7|-|TRBV6-5|-
CASSYPGGFYEQYF
TGTGCCAGCAGTTACCCGGGGGGCTTCTACGAGCAGTACTTC
>TRBJ2-7|few|TRBV5-6|-
CASSSGHSYEQYF
TGTGCCAGCAGCTCGGGACATTCCTACGAGCAGTACTTC
>TRBJ1-2|-|TRBV5-1|-
CASSSTTANYGYTF
TGCGCCAGCAGCTCGACGACGGCTAACTATGGCTACACCTTC
>TRBJ2-7|-|TRBV7-9|TRBD1
CASSQTTSGGGYEQYF
TGTGCCAGCAGCCAGACCACGTCAGGGGGCGGTTACGAGCAGTACTTC
>TRBJ2-3|-|TRBV7-3|-
CASSLNAGTDTQYF
TGTGCCAGCAGCTTAAATGCGGGCACAGATACGCAGTATTTT
>TRBJ2-1|-|TRBV6-5|-
CASSPGQRSYNEQFF
TGTGCCAGCAGCCCTGGACAGAGATCCTACAATGAGCAGTTCTTC